This T cell receptor beta chain was recorded in a study of OX40 agonist ivuxolimab in advanced cancers. This CDR3 region has 12 residues. The V and J ends lost 11 bases and 1 base respectively, with 12 bases between them. Germline CDR1 and CDR2: SNHLY and FYNNEI. Study-wide points: Some nonresponders also had low normalized T-cell clonal expansion. Which antigen the expanded peripheral T cells recognized is unknown.

The assay was immunoSEQ multiplex PCR, and TCRdb's table has in-frame clones only and misses some. The table includes approximately 100,000 clones, roughly 90% detected once. As regards this clone: Its matching antigen is unknown.

This receptor was taken from an adult with an advanced solid tumor such as melanoma, head and neck, liver or kidney cancer. The rearrangement uses TRBV2 and TRBJ2-7; TRBD1 might be the D (6 bases). The sequencing used CD4+ or CD8+ T cells sorted from blood, collected in a trial of the OX40 agonist ivuxolimab. The CDR3 sequence: CAGRTESYEQYF. The CDR3 nucleotides read TGTGCCGGCCGGACAGAATCCTACGAGCAGTACTTC.